This T cell receptor beta chain appears in the sequencing data of a study of Ad26.COV2.S vaccination and SARS-CoV-2 variants. Study-wide context: Ad26.COV2.S was injected intramuscularly once or twice, 56 days apart.

Data came from immunoSEQ multiplex PCR; TCRdb stores just in-frame clones and leaves some out. This table holds 300,000 to 350,000 clones, about 85% found once. The study's findings and limits: Considerable breadth of spike-specific CD8+ and CD4+ T cell responses has reportedly been documented following vaccination.

Indicated treatment: 15 to 20 received Ad26.COV2.S at low or high dose, single or two shots; roughly five received placebo; per-sample allocation not given. The study sampled participants on day 63 after the first vaccine or placebo injection. With respect to this clone: Its antigen remains unknown.

This material consisted of peripheral blood, taken in a trial of Ad26.COV2.S vaccine versus placebo. The TCR was taken from a person between 18 and 65 years old who received the Ad26.COV2.S COVID-19 vaccine or a placebo.

In DNA, the CDR3 is TGCGCCAGCAGCCAGGGTGACCTTGGGAACACTGAAGCTTTCTTT. Translated: CASSQGDLGNTEAFF. The genes are TRBV5-1 and TRBJ1-1; the D gene is possibly TRBD1 (5 bases). Germline CDR1 and CDR2: SGHRS and YFSETQ. V lost 4 bases and J lost 1, with 14 bases in between. There are 15 residues in the CDR3. Drawing the rest from reference TRBV5-1 and TRBJ1-1, the complete variable domain is KAGVTQTPRYLIKTRGQQVTLSCSPISGHRSVSWYQQTPGQGLQFLFEYFSETQRNKGNFPGRFSGRQFSNSRSEMNVSTLELGDSALYLCASSQGDLGNTEAFFGQGTRLTVV.